This section outlines one T cell receptor beta chain sequence together with its context. What it recognizes is unknown. This sample was included in a study of shared clonotypes between healthy human individuals. Positively selected for CCR7, the CD45RO-negative cells used as naive CD8 cells excluded terminally differentiated effector memory CD45RA+ cells. Study conclusions and caveats: All-four-donor shared clonotypes had higher generation probabilities than non-shared clonotypes did. Naive subsets generally exceeded memory subsets in estimated richness.

Produced via immunoSEQ multiplex PCR; TCRdb's table is partial and in-frame only. The sample carries more than 2 million clones, about 95% recorded once. Germline CDR1 reads WNHNN; CDR2 reads SYGVQD (reference sequence). Trimming cost V 3 bases and J 1 base, with 8 bases left between them. This CDR3 region has 14 residues. The V and J genes are TRBV10-1 and TRBJ2-3, with D unclear. This receptor was obtained from a man between 18 and 29 years old in good health. The source material was naive CD8+ T cells sorted from blood. The CDR3 loop is CASSDISGTDTQYF. CDR3 in DNA: TGCGCCAGCAGTGACATCTCAGGCACAGATACGCAGTATTTT.